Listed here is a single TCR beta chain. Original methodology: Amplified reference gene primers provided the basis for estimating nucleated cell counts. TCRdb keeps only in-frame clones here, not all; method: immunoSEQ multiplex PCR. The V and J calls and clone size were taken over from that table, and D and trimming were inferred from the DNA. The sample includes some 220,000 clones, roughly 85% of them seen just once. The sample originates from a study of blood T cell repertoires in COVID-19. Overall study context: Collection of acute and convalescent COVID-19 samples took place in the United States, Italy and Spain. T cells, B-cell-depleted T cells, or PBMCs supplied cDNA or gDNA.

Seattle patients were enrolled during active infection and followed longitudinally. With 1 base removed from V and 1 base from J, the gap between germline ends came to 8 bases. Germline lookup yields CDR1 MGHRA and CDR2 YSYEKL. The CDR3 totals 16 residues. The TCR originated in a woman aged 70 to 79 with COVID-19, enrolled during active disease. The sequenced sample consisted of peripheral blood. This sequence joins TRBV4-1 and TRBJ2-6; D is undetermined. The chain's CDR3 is CASSQVPGSGANVLTF. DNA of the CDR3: TGCGCCAGCAGCCAAGTGCCAGGATCTGGGGCCAACGTCCTGACTTTC.